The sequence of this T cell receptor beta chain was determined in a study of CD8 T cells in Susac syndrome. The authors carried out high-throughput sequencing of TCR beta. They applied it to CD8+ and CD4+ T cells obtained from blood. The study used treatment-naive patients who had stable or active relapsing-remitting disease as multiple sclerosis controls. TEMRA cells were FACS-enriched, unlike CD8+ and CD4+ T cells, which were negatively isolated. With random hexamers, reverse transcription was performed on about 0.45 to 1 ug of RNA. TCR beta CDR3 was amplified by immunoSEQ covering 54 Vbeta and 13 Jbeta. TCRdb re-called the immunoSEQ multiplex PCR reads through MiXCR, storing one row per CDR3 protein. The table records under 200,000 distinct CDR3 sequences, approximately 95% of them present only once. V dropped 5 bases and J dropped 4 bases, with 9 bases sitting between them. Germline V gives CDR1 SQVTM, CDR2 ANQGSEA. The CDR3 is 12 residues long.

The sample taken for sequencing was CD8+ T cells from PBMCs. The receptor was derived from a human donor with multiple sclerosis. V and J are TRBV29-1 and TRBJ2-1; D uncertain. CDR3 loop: CSVQTGYNEQFF. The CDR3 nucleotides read TGCAGCGTTCAGACTGGATACAATGAGCAGTTCTTC.